This record covers a single TCR beta chain. Its antigen is undetermined. The source of the sample is a study of shared clonotypes between healthy human individuals. Study overall: Three plates were used per donor for CD4 naive, three for CD4 memory, two for CD8 naive and one for CD8 memory.

Sequencing was at deep level. Method: immunoSEQ multiplex PCR; TCRdb's copy keeps in-frame clones and lacks some. This table holds roughly 2 million clones, about 94% found once. The CDR3 is 13 amino acids. Germline lookup yields CDR1 MNHEY and CDR2 SVGAGI. The V and J ends lost 7 bases and 1 base respectively, with 7 bases between them. The naive CD8 population came from CD45RO-negative cells selected for CCR7, without terminally differentiated effector memory CD45RA+ cells. General study points: Sequencing of the sorted subsets was shown by rarefaction to be incomplete despite large depth.

V is TRBV6-5 and J is TRBJ2-2; tentatively, D is TRBD1 (5 bases). The TCR originated in a young man in good health. Sample: naive CD8+ T cells sorted from blood. CDR3 sequence: CASNQGNTGELFF. CDR3 in DNA: TGTGCCAGCAACCAGGGGAACACCGGGGAGCTGTTTTTT.